This T cell receptor (beta chain) was sequenced during a study of T cell responses to AZD1222 COVID-19 vaccine (TCRdb year 2021). In terms of the full investigation: A total of 230 to 250 trial participants underwent TCR sequencing, of whom 200 to 220 received two doses of AZD1222 and some 26 received two doses of the MenACWY control vaccine. Trial participants were enrolled into age subgroups of 18-55, 56-69 and 70-plus years, which contained approximately 150, 28 and 58 TCR-sequenced participants, respectively.

The CDR3 regions of human TCRbeta chains were subjected to immunosequencing. The study's own analysis went as follows. Repertoire TCRs were checked for matches against a reference library of SARS-CoV-2-specific TCRs that had been generated using the MIRA antigen-specificity platform. Breadth meant the fraction of unique TCRs that were SARS-CoV-2-associated, whereas depth meant the fraction of total T cells that were SARS-CoV-2-associated. Each spike-specific TCR was assigned to its reactive spike region and to a CD4 or CD8 class using the MIRA data. Log10-transformed breadth and depth values were compared by one-way ANOVA with Sidak's multiple comparisons tests. TCRdb holds this immuneACCESS table with in-frame rearrangements only. Some clones are missing; in checked studies, unresolved V genes explain under half, and the rest has no known cause. V and J calls and clone size are given by that table; D and trimming were obtained from the DNA. The sample records about 140,000 clones, just over 90% of which are singletons. Of the sample, 1% to 1.5% is held by the ten largest clones.

Here is what the overall study found, with its caveats: Because no day 14 peak-response samples were available, repertoires were characterized only after the peak T cell response. After two AZD1222 doses, spike-specific TCR breadth and depth were significantly higher than at day 0 and than in MenACWY recipients. Conclusions about previously exposed vaccinees are limited because only 6 or 7 AZD1222 recipients were SARS-CoV-2 seropositive at baseline. Vaccine-associated CD4 TCRs spanned the whole spike protein, with dominant responses in regions 160-218 and 743-854. Reportedly, close to half of the unique spike-specific TCRs recognized epitopes lying outside the regions that are mutated in the B.1.351 and B.1.1.7 variants. Most participants were white British and females outnumbered males, and the authors suggested that clonal diversity may have been underestimated. In the small 56-69-year group, the increase in depth fell short of significance, most likely because of low power.

Including the terminal cysteine and phenylalanine, the CDR3 comprises 11 residues. Only CDR3 DNA is held: 33 bases, read in frame from base 1. CDR1 and CDR2, looked up from the germline V gene (reference sequence), are DFQATT and SNEGSKA. Trimming takes 6 bases from V and 7 bases from J, and the germline ends sit 12 bases apart. The sample's time point label, decoded: about 28 days (+/-7) after the second vaccine dose. AZD1222 recipients with second doses at about 4 weeks or about 12 weeks were pooled, because spike-specific TCR depth and breadth did not differ between schedules. Vaccinee samples were obtained from the UK trials COV001 and COV002, which included a single-blind randomized controlled phase 2/3 trial of AZD1222 (ChAdOx1 nCoV-19) in healthy adults. Trial participant PBMC samples were collected at day 0 and day 28 after the second dose for TCRbeta chain sequencing. Of note for this clone: The specificity of this receptor is unknown. Base quality data are lacking; no much larger clone is found one base away.

In this chain, TRBV20-1 is recombined with TRBJ1-2; TRBD1 is possibly the D segment (5 matching bases). This clonotype was obtained from an adult who received the AZD1222 COVID-19 vaccine. Specimen: peripheral blood, collected 28 days after the second AZD1222 dose. The CDR3 protein sequence reads: CSAPEGTGYTF. The bases read TGCAGTGCCCCGGAGGGGACTGGCTACACCTTC.